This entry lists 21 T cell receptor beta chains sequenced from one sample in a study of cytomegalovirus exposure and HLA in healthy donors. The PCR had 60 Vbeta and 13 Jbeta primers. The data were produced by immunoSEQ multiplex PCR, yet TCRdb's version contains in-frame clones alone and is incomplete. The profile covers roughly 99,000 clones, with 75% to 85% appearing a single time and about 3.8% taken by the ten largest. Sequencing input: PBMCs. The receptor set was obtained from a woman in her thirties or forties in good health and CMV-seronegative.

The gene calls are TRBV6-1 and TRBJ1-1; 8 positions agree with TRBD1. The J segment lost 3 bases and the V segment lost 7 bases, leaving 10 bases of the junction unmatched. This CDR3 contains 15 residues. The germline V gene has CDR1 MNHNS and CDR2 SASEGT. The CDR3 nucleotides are TGTGCCAGCACCCAGGGGGCGCGAGTGGACACTGAAGCTTTCTTT. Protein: CASTQGARVDTEAFF.

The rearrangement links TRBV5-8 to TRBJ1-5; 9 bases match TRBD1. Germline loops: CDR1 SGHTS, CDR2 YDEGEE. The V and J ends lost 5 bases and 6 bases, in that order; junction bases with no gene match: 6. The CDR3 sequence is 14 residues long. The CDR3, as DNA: TGTGCCAGCAGACAAGGACAGGGGTTTCAGCCCCAGCATTTT. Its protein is CASRQGQGFQPQHF.

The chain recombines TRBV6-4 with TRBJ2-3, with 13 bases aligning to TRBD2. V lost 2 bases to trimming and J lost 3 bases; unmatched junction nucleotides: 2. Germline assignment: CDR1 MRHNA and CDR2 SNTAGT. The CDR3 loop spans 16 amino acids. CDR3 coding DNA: TGTGCCAGCAGTGACCGGACTAGCGGGGGTACAGATACGCAGTATTTT. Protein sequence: CASSDRTSGGTDTQYF.

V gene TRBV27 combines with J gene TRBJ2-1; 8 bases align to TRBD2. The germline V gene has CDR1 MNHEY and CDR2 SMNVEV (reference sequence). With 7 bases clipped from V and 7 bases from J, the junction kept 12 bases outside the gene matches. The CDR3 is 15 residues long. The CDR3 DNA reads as TGTGCCAGCACCGGGGGCGCGGGGGGCAGGAATGAGCAGTTCTTC. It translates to CASTGGAGGRNEQFF.

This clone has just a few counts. DNA of the CDR3: TGTGCCAGCAGTTCTCTGTGGGACAGAAGCTATGGCTACACCTTC. Translation: CASSSLWDRSYGYTF. J is TRBJ1-2 and V is TRBV6-5; TRBD1 matches at 7 bases. The CDR3 sequence is 15 residues long. V was clipped by 4 bases and J by 4 bases; unmatched bases: 9. Germline V lookup: CDR1 MNHEY, CDR2 SVGAGI.

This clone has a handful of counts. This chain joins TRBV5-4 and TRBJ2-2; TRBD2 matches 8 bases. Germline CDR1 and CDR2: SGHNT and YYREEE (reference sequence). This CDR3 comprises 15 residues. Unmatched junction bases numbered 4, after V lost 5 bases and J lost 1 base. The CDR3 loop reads CASRPGGVNTGELFF. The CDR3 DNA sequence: TGTGCCAGCAGACCCGGGGGGGTGAACACCGGGGAGCTGTTTTTT.

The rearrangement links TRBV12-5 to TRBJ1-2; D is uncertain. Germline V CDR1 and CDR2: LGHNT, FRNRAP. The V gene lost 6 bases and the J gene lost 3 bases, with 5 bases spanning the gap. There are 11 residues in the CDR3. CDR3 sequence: CASGEYYGYTF. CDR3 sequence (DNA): TGTGCTAGTGGGGAGTACTATGGCTACACCTTC.

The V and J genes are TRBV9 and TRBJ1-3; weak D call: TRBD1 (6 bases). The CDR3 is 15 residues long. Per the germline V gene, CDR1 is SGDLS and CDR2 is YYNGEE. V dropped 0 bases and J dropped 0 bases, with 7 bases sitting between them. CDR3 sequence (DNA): TGTGCCAGCAGCGTAGGACAGGCCTCTGGAAACACCATATATTTT. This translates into CASSVGQASGNTIYF.

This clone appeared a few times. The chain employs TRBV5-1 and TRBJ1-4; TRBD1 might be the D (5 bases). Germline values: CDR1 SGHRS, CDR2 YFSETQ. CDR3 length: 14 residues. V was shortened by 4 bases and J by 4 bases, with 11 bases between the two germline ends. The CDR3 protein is CASSAGRSNEKLFF. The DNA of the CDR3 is TGCGCCAGCAGCGCGGGACGGAGTAATGAAAAACTGTTTTTT.

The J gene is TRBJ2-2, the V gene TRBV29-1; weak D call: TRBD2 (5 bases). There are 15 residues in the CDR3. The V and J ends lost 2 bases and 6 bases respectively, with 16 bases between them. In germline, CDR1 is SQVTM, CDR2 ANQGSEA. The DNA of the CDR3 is TGCAGCGTTGAAAAAGGGAGCCTCGGAGCCGGGGAGCTGTTTTTT. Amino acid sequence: CSVEKGSLGAGELFF.

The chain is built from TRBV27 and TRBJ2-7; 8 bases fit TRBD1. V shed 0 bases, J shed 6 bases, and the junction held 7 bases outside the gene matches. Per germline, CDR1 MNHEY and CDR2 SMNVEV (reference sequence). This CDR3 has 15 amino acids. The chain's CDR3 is CASSLSLRQGSEQYF. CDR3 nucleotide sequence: TGTGCCAGCAGTTTATCCCTCAGACAGGGGAGCGAGCAGTACTTC.

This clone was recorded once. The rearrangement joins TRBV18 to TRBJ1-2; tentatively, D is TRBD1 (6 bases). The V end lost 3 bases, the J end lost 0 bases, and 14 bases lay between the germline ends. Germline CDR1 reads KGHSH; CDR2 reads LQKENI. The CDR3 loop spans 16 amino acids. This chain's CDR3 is CASSPTGTDPNYGYTF. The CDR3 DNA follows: TGTGCCAGCTCACCTACAGGGACGGACCCTAACTATGGCTACACCTTC. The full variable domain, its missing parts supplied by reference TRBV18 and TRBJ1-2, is NAGVMQNPRHLVRRRGQEARLRCSPMKGHSHVYWYRQLPEEGLKFMVYLQKENIIDESGMPKERFSAEFPKEGPSILRIQQVVRGDSAAYFCASSPTGTDPNYGYTFGSGTRLTVV.

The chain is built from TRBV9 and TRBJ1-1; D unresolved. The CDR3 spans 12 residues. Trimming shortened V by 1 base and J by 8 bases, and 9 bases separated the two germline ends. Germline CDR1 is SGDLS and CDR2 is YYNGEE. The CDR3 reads CASSVFGREAFF. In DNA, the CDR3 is TGTGCCAGCAGCGTATTTGGCAGGGAAGCTTTCTTT.

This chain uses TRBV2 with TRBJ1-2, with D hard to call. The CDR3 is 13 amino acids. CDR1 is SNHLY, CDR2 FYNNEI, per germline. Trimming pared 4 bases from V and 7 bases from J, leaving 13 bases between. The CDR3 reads CASSGRVIGGYTF. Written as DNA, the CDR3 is TGTGCCAGCAGTGGGAGGGTCATAGGTGGCTACACCTTC.

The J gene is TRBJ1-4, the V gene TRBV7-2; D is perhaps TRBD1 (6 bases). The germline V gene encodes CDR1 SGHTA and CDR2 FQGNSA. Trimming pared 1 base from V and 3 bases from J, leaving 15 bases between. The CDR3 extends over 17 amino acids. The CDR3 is CASSLGTALRANEKLFF. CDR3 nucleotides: TGTGCCAGCAGCTTAGGGACAGCCCTGAGGGCTAATGAAAAACTGTTTTTT.

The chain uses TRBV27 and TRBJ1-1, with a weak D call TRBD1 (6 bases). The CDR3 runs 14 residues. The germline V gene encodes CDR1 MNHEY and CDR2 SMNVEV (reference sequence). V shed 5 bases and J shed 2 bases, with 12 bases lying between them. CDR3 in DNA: TGTGCCAGCAGTGCTGGACAGCCCAACACTGAAGCTTTCTTT. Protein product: CASSAGQPNTEAFF.

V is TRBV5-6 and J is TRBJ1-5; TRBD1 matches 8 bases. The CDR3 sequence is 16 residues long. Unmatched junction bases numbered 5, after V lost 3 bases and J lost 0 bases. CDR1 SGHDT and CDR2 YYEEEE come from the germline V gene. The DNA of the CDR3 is TGTGCCAGCAGCTCTGGACAGGGATATAGCAATCAGCCCCAGCATTTT. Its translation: CASSSGQGYSNQPQHF.

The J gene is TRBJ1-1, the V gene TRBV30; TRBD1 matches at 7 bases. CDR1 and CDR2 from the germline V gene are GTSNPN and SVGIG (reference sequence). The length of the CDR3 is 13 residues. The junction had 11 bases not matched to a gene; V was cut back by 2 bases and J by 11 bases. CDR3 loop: CAWSRKQGRGAFF. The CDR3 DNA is TGTGCCTGGAGTCGGAAACAGGGGAGAGGGGCTTTCTTT.

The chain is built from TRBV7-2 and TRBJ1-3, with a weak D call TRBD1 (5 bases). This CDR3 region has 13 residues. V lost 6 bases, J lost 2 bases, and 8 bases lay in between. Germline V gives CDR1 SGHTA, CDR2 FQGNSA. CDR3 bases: TGTGCCAGCAGAAAGACAGCTGGAAACACCATATATTTT. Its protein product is CASRKTAGNTIYF.

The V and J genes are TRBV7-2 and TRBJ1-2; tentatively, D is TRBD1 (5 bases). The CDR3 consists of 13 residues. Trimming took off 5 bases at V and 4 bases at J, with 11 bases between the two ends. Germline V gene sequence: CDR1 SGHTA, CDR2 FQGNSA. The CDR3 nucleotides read TGTGCCAGCAGCGCAGGGTTAGGCTATGGCTACACCTTC. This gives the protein CASSAGLGYGYTF.

The DNA of the CDR3 is TGTGCCAGCAGTCTCCTAGCGGGGGGGCCAATTGAGCAGTTCTTC. Amino acid sequence: CASSLLAGGPIEQFF. The chain combines TRBV7-9 with TRBJ2-1; TRBD2 matches at 12 bases. V lost 6 bases to trimming and J lost 9 bases; unmatched junction nucleotides: 9. The CDR3 is 15 amino acids. The germline V gene has CDR1 SEHNR and CDR2 FQNEAQ (reference sequence).